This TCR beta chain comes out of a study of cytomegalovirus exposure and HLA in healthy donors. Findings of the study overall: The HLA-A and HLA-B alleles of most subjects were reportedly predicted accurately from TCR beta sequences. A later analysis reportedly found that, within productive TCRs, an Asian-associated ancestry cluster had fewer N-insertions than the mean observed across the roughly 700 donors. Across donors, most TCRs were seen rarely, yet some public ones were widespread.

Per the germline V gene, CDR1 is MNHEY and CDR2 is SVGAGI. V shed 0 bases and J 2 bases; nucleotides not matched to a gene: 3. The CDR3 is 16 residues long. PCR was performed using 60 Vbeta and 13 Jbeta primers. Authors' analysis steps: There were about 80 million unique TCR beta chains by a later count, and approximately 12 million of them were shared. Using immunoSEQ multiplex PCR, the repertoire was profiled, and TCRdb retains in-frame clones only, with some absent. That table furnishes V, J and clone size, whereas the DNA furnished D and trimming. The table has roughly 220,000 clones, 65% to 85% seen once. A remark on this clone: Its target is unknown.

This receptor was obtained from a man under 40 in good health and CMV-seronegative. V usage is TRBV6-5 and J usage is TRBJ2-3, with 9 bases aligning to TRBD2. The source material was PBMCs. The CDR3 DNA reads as TGTGCCAGCAGTTACTCCGAGCGGGGGGACACAGATACGCAGTATTTT. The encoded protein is CASSYSERGDTDTQYF.